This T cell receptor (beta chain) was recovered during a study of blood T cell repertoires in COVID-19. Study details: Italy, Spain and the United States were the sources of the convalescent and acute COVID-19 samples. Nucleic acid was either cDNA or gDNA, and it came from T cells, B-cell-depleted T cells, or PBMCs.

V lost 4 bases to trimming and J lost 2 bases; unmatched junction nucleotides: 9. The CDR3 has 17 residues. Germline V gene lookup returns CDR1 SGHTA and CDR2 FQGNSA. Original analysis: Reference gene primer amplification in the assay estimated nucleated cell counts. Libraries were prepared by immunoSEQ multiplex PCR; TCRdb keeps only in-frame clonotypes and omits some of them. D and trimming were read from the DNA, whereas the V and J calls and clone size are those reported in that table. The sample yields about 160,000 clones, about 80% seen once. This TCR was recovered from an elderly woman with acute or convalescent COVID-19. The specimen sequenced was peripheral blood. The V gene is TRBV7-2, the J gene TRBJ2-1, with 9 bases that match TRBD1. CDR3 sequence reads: CASSSQNRGPAYNEQFF. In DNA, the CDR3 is TGTGCCAGCAGCTCCCAGAACAGGGGGCCGGCCTACAATGAGCAGTTCTTC.